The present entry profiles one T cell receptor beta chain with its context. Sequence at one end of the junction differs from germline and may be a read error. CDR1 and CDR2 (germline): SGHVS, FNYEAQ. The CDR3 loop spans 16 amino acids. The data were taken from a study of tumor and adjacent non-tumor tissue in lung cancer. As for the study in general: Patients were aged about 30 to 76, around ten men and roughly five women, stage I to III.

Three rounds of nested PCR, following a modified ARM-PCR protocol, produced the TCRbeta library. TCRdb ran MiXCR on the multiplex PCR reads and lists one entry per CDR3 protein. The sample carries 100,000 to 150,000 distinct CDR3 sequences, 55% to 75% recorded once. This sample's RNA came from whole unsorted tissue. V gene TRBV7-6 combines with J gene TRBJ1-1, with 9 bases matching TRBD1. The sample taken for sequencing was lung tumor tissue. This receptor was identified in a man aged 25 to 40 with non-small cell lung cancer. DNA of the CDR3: TGTGCCAGCACCTTAAACCCGGACAGGGGAATAACTGAAGCTTTCTTT. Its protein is CASTLNPDRGITEAFF.